This passage covers 30 T cell receptor beta chains from one sample sequenced in a study of cytomegalovirus exposure and HLA in healthy donors. In the PCR, 60 Vbeta and 13 Jbeta primers were used. TCRdb's table, derived via immunoSEQ multiplex PCR, lists solely in-frame clones and lacks some. This table holds under 200,000 clones, about four fifths found once. Sequencing was done on a sample of PBMCs. Source of these receptors: a male donor in good health and CMV-seropositive.

The V and J genes are TRBV23-1 and TRBJ2-3, with D maybe TRBD2 (6 bases). TRBV23-1 is reported as an ORF; its role is uncertain. This CDR3 is 18 amino acids long. The V end was cut by 4 bases, the J end by 0 bases, with 20 bases between. CDR3 in amino acids: CASSPSMTGTSSTDTQYF. DNA of the CDR3: TGCGCCAGCAGTCCGTCTATGACGGGGACTTCTAGCACAGATACGCAGTATTTT.

This chain uses TRBV25-1 with TRBJ2-4; D ambiguous. The ends were cut back, 4 bases at V and 4 bases at J, with 2 bases in the middle. This CDR3 comprises 11 residues. The germline gives CDR1 MGHDK, CDR2 SYGVNS. The CDR3 region has the DNA TGTGCCAGCAGTGCGAAAAACATTCAGTACTTC. This sequence encodes CASSAKNIQYF. The full variable domain, in which reference TRBV25-1 and TRBJ2-4 provide the parts outside the CDR3, is EADIYQTPRYLVIGTGKKITLECSQTMGHDKMYWYQQDPGMELHLIHYSYGVNSTEKGDLSSESTVSRIRTEHFPLTLESARPSHTSQYLCASSAKNIQYFGAGTRLSVL.

DNA of the CDR3: TGTGCCAGCATTCTAGACAGGGTAGGTCAGCCCCAGCATTTT. Translating it yields CASILDRVGQPQHF. V gene TRBV6-1 combines with J gene TRBJ1-5; TRBD1 aligns across 7 bases. The CDR3 runs 14 residues. Germline loops: CDR1 MNHNS, CDR2 SASEGT. Unmatched junction bases numbered 9, after V lost 7 bases and J lost 6 bases.

About this clone itself: At one end the junction does not follow the germline gene, possibly because of a read error. This chain joins TRBV7-9 and TRBJ2-1; D is unclear. The CDR3 has 17 residues. The germline V gene encodes CDR1 SEHNR and CDR2 FQNEAQ (reference sequence). The CDR3 spells CSSSLAYERSSYNEQFF. CDR3 bases: TGTTCCAGCAGCTTAGCCTACGAGAGAAGCTCCTACAATGAGCAGTTCTTC.

The gene calls are TRBV1 and TRBJ2-1; the D segment call TRBD2 is taken from the table without a DNA check. TRBV1 is a pseudogene. The CDR3 totals 16 residues. The CDR3 DNA follows: TGCACCAGCAGCCGCCCCGGGGGCGGGGGATACAATGAGCAGTTCTTC. It encodes CTSSRPGGGGYNEQFF.

CDR3 amino acids: CASSLSGQPQHF. In nucleotides, the CDR3 is TGCGCCAGCAGCTTGTCGGGGCAGCCCCAGCATTTT. This chain connects TRBV5-1 to TRBJ1-5, with D unresolved. This CDR3 is 12 amino acids long. The V end was cut by 1 base, the J end by 7 bases, with 6 bases between. Germline assignment: CDR1 SGHRS and CDR2 YFSETQ.

The V and J genes are TRBV28 and TRBJ2-7, with 15 positions matching TRBD2. The CDR3 is 18 residues long. After removal of 6 bases from V and 2 bases from J, the junction contained 11 bases not matched to a gene. Per germline, CDR1 MDHEN and CDR2 SYDVKM. Written as DNA, the CDR3 is TGTGCCAGCAGGACCTACCTTGGACTAGCGGGAGGGACCTACGAGCAGTACTTC. Translated, it gives CASRTYLGLAGGTYEQYF.

This clone was counted only a few times. The chain recombines TRBV5-1 with TRBJ1-5; TRBD1 is a possible D gene (6 bases). Between the trimmed V and J ends, which lost 0 bases and 7 bases, there was a span of 8 bases. Germline CDR1 SGHRS, CDR2 YFSETQ. The CDR3 is made up of 13 amino acids. The CDR3 DNA sequence: TGCGCCAGCAGCTTGGCAGGGGAACAGCCCCAGCATTTT. Its protein is CASSLAGEQPQHF. Drawing the rest from reference TRBV5-1 and TRBJ1-5, the complete variable domain is KAGVTQTPRYLIKTRGQQVTLSCSPISGHRSVSWYQQTPGQGLQFLFEYFSETQRNKGNFPGRFSGRQFSNSRSEMNVSTLELGDSALYLCASSLAGEQPQHFGDGTRLSIL.

This clone came up once. The V and J genes are TRBV6-1 and TRBJ1-2; no reliable D call. V lost 1 base to trimming and J lost 10 bases, with 19 bases between them. CDR1 is MNHNS and CDR2 is SASEGT in the germline V gene. This CDR3 has 15 amino acids. The CDR3 loop reads CASSEGLAGIFPYTF. The CDR3 nucleotides read TGTGCCAGCAGTGAAGGGCTTGCAGGCATCTTCCCCTACACCTTC.

In its sample, this clone was seen once. The rearrangement uses TRBV29-1 and TRBJ2-5; D remains unclear. From germline, CDR1 is SQVTM and CDR2 ANQGSEA. The CDR3 runs 8 residues. CDR3 region: CSRGTQYF. The CDR3 DNA reads TGCAGTAGAGGGACCCAGTACTTC.

Only a few counts were recorded for this clone. V is TRBV28 and J is TRBJ2-7; 11 bases map to TRBD1. After removal of 5 bases from V and 3 bases from J, the junction contained 6 bases not matched to a gene. CDR3 length equals 15 residues. CDR1 is MDHEN, CDR2 SYDVKM, per germline. The CDR3 sequence is CASSVPGQGGYEQYF. The DNA for the CDR3 is TGTGCCAGCAGTGTACCGGGACAGGGGGGCTACGAGCAGTACTTC.

The chain employs TRBV7-3 and TRBJ2-7; 8 nucleotides align to TRBD2. The length of the CDR3 is 15 residues. CDR1 is SGHTA, CDR2 FQGTGA, per germline. J gave up 2 bases and V 2 bases, and 5 bases lay outside the gene matches. CDR3 DNA sequence: TGTGCCAGCAGCTTAGCGGCGGGGGGAACCTACGAGCAGTACTTC. Translated: CASSLAAGGTYEQYF. The full variable domain, with the rest looked up from reference TRBV7-3 and TRBJ2-7, is GAGVSQTPSNKVTEKGKYVELRCDPISGHTALYWYRQSLGQGPEFLIYFQGTGAADDSGLPNDRFFAVRPEGSVSTLKIQRTERGDSAVYLCASSLAAGGTYEQYFGPGTRLTVT.

The chain recombines TRBV28 with TRBJ1-2; no firm D call. The CDR3 spans 13 residues. Trimming stripped 6 bases from V and 9 bases from J, with 17 bases between. Germline assignment: CDR1 MDHEN and CDR2 SYDVKM. CDR3 in DNA: TGTGCCAGCAGCCCGACTGAGTCTGATCGCTACACCTTC. Translating gives CASSPTESDRYTF.

The V and J genes are TRBV14 and TRBJ2-7, with D possibly being TRBD1 (6 bases). The V gene lost 0 bases and the J gene lost 6 bases, with 18 bases spanning the gap. Germline-derived CDR1 and CDR2 are SGHDN and FVKESK. The CDR3 is 16 amino acids. CDR3 nucleotide sequence: TGTGCCAGCAGCCAAGAAGTGCCAGGGGCCAGGGGCGAGCAGTACTTC. It yields the protein CASSQEVPGARGEQYF.

This clone was seen a single time. The chain combines TRBV27 with TRBJ1-2; 11 nucleotides align to TRBD1. The germline CDR1 and CDR2 sequences are MNHEY and SMNVEV (reference sequence). This CDR3 has 13 residues. Germline trimming cut 6 bases from V and 8 bases from J; bases unmatched to any gene: 5. The CDR3 DNA reads TGTGCCAGCAGCCGGACAGGGGGCGGGGGCTACACCTTC. Translation gives CASSRTGGGGYTF.

V usage is TRBV28 and J usage is TRBJ1-1, with D tentatively TRBD1 (6 bases). V was clipped by 8 bases and J by 2 bases, with 18 bases between them. In germline, CDR1 is MDHEN, CDR2 SYDVKM. The CDR3 has 15 amino acids. The CDR3 DNA follows: TGTGCCAGCCATTTTGAGGACAGAACCAACACTGAAGCTTTCTTT. It yields the protein CASHFEDRTNTEAFF.

The V gene is TRBV28, the J gene TRBJ2-7, with 9 bases that match TRBD1. V trimming: 6 bases; J trimming: 6 bases; junction bases outside the gene matches: 12. Germline V lookup: CDR1 MDHEN, CDR2 SYDVKM. The CDR3 extends over 15 amino acids. Here the CDR3 DNA reads TGTGCCAGCAGCTCCCCTGGGACAGGGCCTCTCGAGCAGTACTTC. Translated, it gives CASSSPGTGPLEQYF.

The chain joins TRBV7-2 to TRBJ2-1, with no clear D. The CDR3 length is 14 residues. Looked up from germline, CDR1 is SGHTA and CDR2 is FQGNSA. The ends were cut back, 5 bases at V and 2 bases at J, with 10 bases in the middle. In DNA, the CDR3 is TGTGCCAGCAGCCCCCCTAATGCCTACAATGAGCAGTTCTTC. Amino acid sequence: CASSPPNAYNEQFF.

The chain recombines TRBV6-5 with TRBJ1-2; 7 bases match TRBD1. There are 16 residues in the CDR3. Unmatched junction bases numbered 8, after V lost 0 bases and J lost 4 bases. Germline loops: CDR1 MNHEY, CDR2 SVGAGI. For the CDR3, the DNA is TGTGCCAGCAGTTACTCGAAACAGGGGAGTATCTATGGCTACACCTTC. Residues: CASSYSKQGSIYGYTF.

The chain combines TRBV9 with TRBJ2-7; TRBD2 matches 11 bases. The CDR3 loop spans 17 amino acids. V shed 0 bases, J shed 5 bases, and the junction held 10 bases outside the gene matches. The germline gives CDR1 SGDLS, CDR2 YYNGEE. The CDR3 DNA reads TGTGCCAGCAGCGTAGCCCCCCTAGCGGGAGGTCTCAACGAGCAGTACTTC. As protein: CASSVAPLAGGLNEQYF.

V is TRBV29-1 and J is TRBJ2-1; 9 positions agree with TRBD1. The trim removed 6 bases at V and 7 bases at J, leaving 4 bases unmatched. CDR3 size: 12 residues. Germline V gene lookup returns CDR1 SQVTM and CDR2 ANQGSEA. CDR3 DNA: TGCAGCGTCGGACAGGGGACTAATGAGCAGTTCTTC. As protein: CSVGQGTNEQFF.

The rearrangement uses TRBV5-1 and TRBJ1-2; 9 bases align to TRBD1. Germline assignment: CDR1 SGHRS and CDR2 YFSETQ. The J segment lost 4 bases and the V segment lost 4 bases, leaving 5 bases of the junction unmatched. This CDR3 spans 14 amino acids. As DNA, the CDR3 is TGCGCCAGCAGCCCAGAACAGGGGGCCTATGGCTACACCTTC. Translated: CASSPEQGAYGYTF.

The chain couples TRBV14 to TRBJ2-3, with no clear D. Trimming stripped 1 base from V and 10 bases from J, with 9 bases between. CDR1 and CDR2 from the germline V gene are SGHDN and FVKESK. CDR3 length: 12 amino acids. The CDR3: CASSQVTVPQYF. In DNA, the CDR3 is TGTGCCAGCAGCCAAGTAACGGTCCCGCAGTATTTT.

The rearrangement uses TRBV18 and TRBJ2-7; the D is unclear. The CDR3 runs to 14 residues. V was trimmed by 2 bases and J by 0 bases, leaving 8 bases between them. CDR1 KGHSH and CDR2 LQKENI come from the germline V gene. CDR3 DNA sequence: TGTGCCAGCTCACCAACCGCCAGCTCCTACGAGCAGTACTTC. This gives the protein CASSPTASSYEQYF.

J is TRBJ2-3 and V is TRBV9, with 9 bases that match TRBD1. V dropped 6 bases and J dropped 4; count of bases not matched to a gene: 9. CDR1 and CDR2 (germline): SGDLS, YYNGEE. The CDR3 is made up of 15 amino acids. The CDR3 region has the DNA TGTGCCAGCACCTACAGGGGGCGGATTCCAGATACGCAGTATTTT. Encoded protein: CASTYRGRIPDTQYF.

This chain uses TRBV14 with TRBJ2-2, with 7 bases aligning to TRBD2. The junction had 7 bases not matched to a gene; V was cut back by 2 bases and J by 4 bases. The CDR3 totals 16 residues. The germline gives CDR1 SGHDN, CDR2 FVKESK. The CDR3: CASSQLGGSFTGELFF. CDR3 sequence (DNA): TGTGCCAGCAGCCAACTGGGCGGGAGTTTCACCGGGGAGCTGTTTTTT.

V and J are TRBV4-3 and TRBJ2-3, with no clear D. CDR3 length: 15 amino acids. Trimming left V 0 bases short and J 2 bases short, with 9 bases between. Germline V gene data show CDR1 as LGHNA and CDR2 as YSLEER. CDR3 nucleotides: TGCGCCAGCAGCCAAGAGGGCCTTCTCACAGATACGCAGTATTTT. Protein: CASSQEGLLTDTQYF.

The chain employs TRBV6-6 and TRBJ2-7, with unresolved D. This CDR3 has 14 amino acids. Germline CDR1 and CDR2: MNHNY and SVGAGI (reference sequence). V lost 7 bases to trimming and J lost 2 bases, with 15 bases between them. The CDR3 sequence is CASTPRMETYEQYF. Here the CDR3 DNA reads TGTGCCAGCACTCCCCGAATGGAGACCTACGAGCAGTACTTC.

The chain has TRBV5-6 and TRBJ2-2; 9 nucleotides match TRBD2. Germline V gives CDR1 SGHDT, CDR2 YYEEEE. The length of the CDR3 is 16 residues. Trimming removed 4 bases from V and 6 bases from J; junction bases left unmatched: 10. The CDR3 here is CASSAWGLAGAGELFF. CDR3 sequence (DNA): TGTGCCAGCAGCGCATGGGGACTAGCCGGGGCCGGGGAGCTGTTTTTT.

The chain recombines TRBV4-2 with TRBJ2-2, with a tentative D call TRBD2 (6 bases). Between the trimmed V and J ends, which lost 0 bases and 6 bases, there was a span of 14 bases. The CDR3 has 16 amino acids. Per the germline V gene, CDR1 is LGHNA and CDR2 is YNFKEQ. CDR3 DNA sequence: TGTGCCAGCAGCCAAGAGGAGGGGTGGGATGCCGGGGAGCTGTTTTTT. Translation: CASSQEEGWDAGELFF.